The following is a T cell receptor (beta chain) sequence with its context. The data derive from a study of blood T cells in healthy people across ages. The V end lost 4 bases, the J end lost 0 bases, and 7 bases lay between the germline ends. Germline V CDR1 and CDR2: DFQATT, SNEGSKA (reference sequence). The CDR3 runs to 13 residues. With a J-beta primer mix and a sample-barcoded 5' primer, a second PCR ran about 6 to 11 cycles. TCRdb called the 5' RACE reads again in MiXCR, with one record for every CDR3 protein. This table has 2 million or so distinct CDR3 sequences, around half appearing once. This clonotype originated in a middle-aged woman in good health. Sample: blood. V and J are TRBV20-1 and TRBJ2-1; unclear D gene. CDR3 DNA sequence: TGCAGTGCTACTGCGAGCTCCTACAATGAGCAGTTCTTC. Protein sequence: CSATASSYNEQFF.